Each of the 6 T cell receptor beta chains below was sequenced from the same sample in a study of sequential checkpoint blockade in melanoma. The method was immunoSEQ multiplex PCR; TCRdb's version includes in-frame clones alone and lacks a portion of them. The sample lists roughly 3,000 clones; about 20% were seen once. The treatment denotes: randomized to nivolumab then ipilimumab (arm A) or the reverse (arm B). The input for sequencing was tumor tissue (inferred from file names), taken from a patient given nivolumab and ipilimumab in sequence. The source of these receptors is a human donor with melanoma.

V usage is TRBV4-1 and J usage is TRBJ2-2; 7 bases are shared with TRBD2. This CDR3 comprises 18 residues. CDR1 is MGHRA, CDR2 YSYEKL, per germline. V shed 3 bases and J 7 bases; nucleotides not matched to a gene: 17. CDR3 loop: CASSQGDSAIGGIGELFF. DNA of the CDR3: TGCGCCAGCAGCCAGGGAGACAGCGCAATCGGGGGGATCGGGGAGCTGTTTTTT.

The CDR3 DNA reads as TGTGCCAGCGGGATCCCTGGCAGGGGGCACACTGAAGCTTTCTTT. It codes for CASGIPGRGHTEAFF. The chain joins TRBV6-8 to TRBJ1-1, with TRBD1 matching 8 bases. CDR3 length equals 15 residues. Losses at the gene ends were 8 bases for V and 3 bases for J; bases not matched to a gene: 11. Germline lookup yields CDR1 MNHGY and CDR2 SAAAGT.

The rearrangement joins TRBV6-8 to TRBJ2-1; 7 nucleotides match TRBD2. The V gene end was trimmed by 0 bases and the J gene end by 5 bases; junction bases not matched to a gene: 4. This CDR3 comprises 15 residues. CDR1 and CDR2 from the germline V gene are MNHGY and SAAAGT. CDR3 amino acids: CASSYSASGHNEQFF. The CDR3 nucleotides read TGTGCCAGCAGTTACTCGGCTAGCGGACACAATGAGCAGTTCTTC.

The chain recombines TRBV2 with TRBJ1-3; D is perhaps TRBD1 (5 bases). The CDR3 contains 12 residues. Germline CDR1 SNHLY, CDR2 FYNNEI. V lost 6 bases to trimming and J lost 4 bases, with 7 bases between them. CDR3 bases: TGTGCCAGCAGGGGGCAAGGAAACACCATATATTTT. Its protein is CASRGQGNTIYF.

This clone has at least ten counts. The chain recombines TRBV11-3 with TRBJ2-7; 12 bases are a match to TRBD2. This CDR3 has 15 residues. CDR1 and CDR2 (germline): SGHNT, YENEEA. Trimming at V came to 3 bases and at J to 3 bases, leaving 3 bases not matched to a gene. The CDR3 spells CASSFGLAGSYEQYF. CDR3 coding DNA: TGTGCCAGCAGCTTCGGACTAGCGGGGAGCTACGAGCAGTACTTC.

This clone was recorded a few times. This chain uses TRBV19 with TRBJ1-4; D unresolved. Germline V lookup: CDR1 LNHDA, CDR2 SQIVND (reference sequence). The CDR3 has 15 amino acids. V gave up 4 bases and J gave up 0 bases, with 9 bases separating them. CDR3 nucleotides: TGTGCCAGTAGTAGAGATGGGGCAACTAATGAAAAACTGTTTTTT. The encoded protein is CASSRDGATNEKLFF.